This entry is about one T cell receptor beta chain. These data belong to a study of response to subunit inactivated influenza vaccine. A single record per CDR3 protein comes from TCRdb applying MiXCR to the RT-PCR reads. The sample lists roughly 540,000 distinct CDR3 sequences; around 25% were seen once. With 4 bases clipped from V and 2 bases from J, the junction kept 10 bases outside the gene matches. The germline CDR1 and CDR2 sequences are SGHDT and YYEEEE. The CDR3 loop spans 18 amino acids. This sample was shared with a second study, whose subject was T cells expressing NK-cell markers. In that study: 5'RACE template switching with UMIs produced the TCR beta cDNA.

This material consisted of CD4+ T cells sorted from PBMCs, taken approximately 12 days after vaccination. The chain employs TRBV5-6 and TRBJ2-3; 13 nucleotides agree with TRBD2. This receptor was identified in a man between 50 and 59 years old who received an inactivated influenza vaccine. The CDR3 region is CASSRRLAGGVYTDTQYF. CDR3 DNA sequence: TGTGCCAGCAGCCGAAGACTAGCGGGGGGCGTGTACACAGATACGCAGTATTTT.